The 24 T cell receptor beta chains given below trace back to one sample, sequenced in a study of CD8+ T cells in alopecia areata. Reverse transcribed after extraction, RNA yielded cDNA as the sequencing template. Method: immunoSEQ multiplex PCR; TCRdb's copy keeps in-frame clones and lacks some. The sample comprises 200,000 or so clones, 50% to 70% of which are singletons, and approximately 0.5% rests with the top ten. The sequencing used CD4+ T cells sorted from blood, collected at week 0. These receptors came from a human donor with alopecia areata.

J is TRBJ1-2 and V is TRBV6-5; D is undetermined. Germline loops: CDR1 MNHEY, CDR2 SVGAGI. The CDR3 contains 13 residues. Deletions cut 0 bases from V and 6 bases from J, with 8 bases between. The CDR3, as DNA: TGTGCCAGCAGTTACTCGGTTCTGGATGGCTACACCTTC. Protein: CASSYSVLDGYTF.

The chain links TRBV6-5 to TRBJ1-2, with TRBD1 matching 9 bases. Germline V gives CDR1 MNHEY, CDR2 SVGAGI. With 4 bases clipped from V and 9 bases from J, the junction kept 9 bases outside the gene matches. The CDR3 consists of 14 residues. CDR3 DNA: TGTGCCAGCAGTTTGGGACAGGGCGTACCCAGCTACACCTTC. Residues: CASSLGQGVPSYTF.

The rearrangement joins TRBV6-5 to TRBJ2-6; 7 bases are a match to TRBD2. V lost 7 bases and J lost 1; bases outside the gene matches: 4. Germline V gene lookup returns CDR1 MNHEY and CDR2 SVGAGI. This CDR3 has 15 residues. This CDR3 is CASTHGGSGANVLTF. The CDR3 bases are TGTGCCAGCACCCACGGGGGGTCTGGGGCCAACGTCCTGACTTTC.

This chain connects TRBV11-2 to TRBJ2-2; 12 positions agree with TRBD2. The CDR3 is 16 residues long. V shed 2 bases and J 6 bases; nucleotides not matched to a gene: 4. Germline V CDR1 and CDR2: SGHAT, FQNNGV. The CDR3: CASSLHLAGGAGELFF. CDR3 in DNA: TGTGCCAGCAGCTTACACCTAGCGGGAGGGGCCGGGGAGCTGTTTTTT.

This clone was detected a few times. The chain employs TRBV29-1 and TRBJ2-7, with D hard to call. The CDR3 is 12 residues long. V dropped 5 bases and J dropped 3 bases, with 11 bases sitting between them. Germline values: CDR1 SQVTM, CDR2 ANQGSEA. The CDR3 protein is CSVLGPGYEQYF. CDR3 nucleotide sequence: TGCAGCGTTTTGGGCCCCGGCTACGAGCAGTACTTC.

The chain recombines TRBV5-4 with TRBJ2-1; possibly TRBD1 for D (6 bases). V was shortened by 5 bases and J by 0 bases, with 9 bases between the two germline ends. This CDR3 has 14 residues. Germline CDR1 reads SGHNT; CDR2 reads YYREEE (reference sequence). The CDR3 spells CASSKQGSYNEQFF. As DNA, the CDR3 is TGTGCCAGCAGTAAACAGGGCTCCTACAATGAGCAGTTCTTC. The full variable domain, completed using reference TRBV5-4 and TRBJ2-1, is ETGVTQSPTHLIKTRGQQVTLRCSSQSGHNTVSWYQQALGQGPQFIFQYYREEENGRGNFPPRFSGLQFPNYSSELNVNALELDDSALYLCASSKQGSYNEQFFGPGTRLTVL.

V gene TRBV29-1 combines with J gene TRBJ1-1; 7 nucleotides line up with TRBD1. The CDR3 has 13 amino acids. V was clipped by 8 bases and J by 1 base; unmatched bases: 7. Germline assignment: CDR1 SQVTM and CDR2 ANQGSEA. The CDR3: CSSQDRPNTEAFF. CDR3 coding DNA: TGCAGCTCTCAGGACAGGCCGAACACTGAAGCTTTCTTT.

The J gene is TRBJ2-3, the V gene TRBV5-1, with 10 positions matching TRBD2. The CDR3 sequence is 15 residues long. Germline values: CDR1 SGHRS, CDR2 YFSETQ. V trimming: 7 bases; J trimming: 6 bases; junction bases outside the gene matches: 11. The CDR3 DNA reads TGCGCCAGCCTTCCTAGCGGGAGTATTGGCGATACGCAGTATTTT. Translating gives CASLPSGSIGDTQYF.

This clone has more than one count but fewer than ten. The rearrangement joins TRBV7-6 to TRBJ1-2, with D uncertain. V was shortened by 1 base and J by 0 bases, with 9 bases between the two germline ends. Looked up from germline, CDR1 is SGHVS and CDR2 is FNYEAQ. CDR3 size: 15 residues. CDR3 nucleotides: TGTGCCAGCAGCTTAGATGCGGGAGCTAACTATGGCTACACCTTC. Its protein is CASSLDAGANYGYTF.

This clone was counted a few times. The V and J genes are TRBV18 and TRBJ1-1, with D possibly matching TRBD1 (5 bases). The V gene lost 0 bases and the J gene lost 3 bases, with 8 bases spanning the gap. The CDR3 spans 14 residues. CDR1 KGHSH and CDR2 LQKENI come from the germline V gene. CDR3 DNA sequence: TGTGCCAGCTCACCACCGACAGCTTACACTGAAGCTTTCTTT. It is translated as CASSPPTAYTEAFF. The full variable domain, rest sourced from reference TRBV18 and TRBJ1-1, is NAGVMQNPRHLVRRRGQEARLRCSPMKGHSHVYWYRQLPEEGLKFMVYLQKENIIDESGMPKERFSAEFPKEGPSILRIQQVVRGDSAAYFCASSPPTAYTEAFFGQGTRLTVV.

The V and J genes are TRBV5-6 and TRBJ2-5; D gene uncertain. The CDR3 is 13 residues long. Germline V gene lookup returns CDR1 SGHDT and CDR2 YYEEEE. The V and J ends lost 4 bases and 5 bases respectively, with 12 bases between them. Here the CDR3 DNA reads TGTGCCAGCAGCCTGTCAAGGGTTGAGACCCAGTACTTC. Translated: CASSLSRVETQYF.

The chain has TRBV19 and TRBJ2-5, with D possibly matching TRBD1 (5 bases). The CDR3 consists of 13 residues. The V end was cut by 8 bases, the J end by 4 bases, with 14 bases between. The germline V gene encodes CDR1 LNHDA and CDR2 SQIVND (reference sequence). The chain's CDR3 is CASQGQDRETQYF. The CDR3 DNA reads as TGTGCCAGTCAGGGCCAGGATCGAGAGACCCAGTACTTC.

The rearrangement joins TRBV19 to TRBJ1-5; 8 bases line up with TRBD1. In germline, CDR1 is LNHDA, CDR2 SQIVND (reference sequence). CDR3 size: 17 residues. Losses at the gene ends were 3 bases for V and 4 bases for J; bases not matched to a gene: 11. The DNA for the CDR3 is TGTGCCAGTAGTATTGGGGGGAGGGACAGGCCTAATCAGCCCCAGCATTTT. The encoded protein is CASSIGGRDRPNQPQHF.

This clone turned up a few times. The chain links TRBV6-1 to TRBJ1-6, with D possibly being TRBD1 (5 bases). The germline CDR1 and CDR2 sequences are MNHNS and SASEGT. Trimming removed 7 bases at V and 0 bases at J, with 10 bases between. This CDR3 contains 15 residues. CDR3 sequence: CASKEGSSYNSPLHF. The CDR3, as DNA: TGTGCCAGCAAGGAGGGGAGCTCCTATAATTCACCCCTCCACTTT.

This clone came up a few times. This chain's CDR3 is CASTTAGNTIYF. For the CDR3, the DNA is TGTGCCAGCACCACCGCTGGAAACACCATATATTTT. The chain recombines TRBV11-2 with TRBJ1-3; D remains ambiguous. The CDR3 has 12 amino acids. Germline CDR1 is SGHAT and CDR2 is FQNNGV. The V gene lost 7 bases and the J gene lost 2 bases, with 6 bases spanning the gap.

This clone was detected only once. V gene TRBV7-2 combines with J gene TRBJ1-5; 9 bases are a match to TRBD1. In germline, CDR1 is SGHTA, CDR2 FQGNSA. V was clipped by 5 bases and J by 6 bases; unmatched bases: 11. This CDR3 has 16 amino acids. The CDR3 spells CASSVSGGQGGQPQHF. DNA of the CDR3: TGTGCCAGCAGCGTTAGTGGGGGACAGGGAGGTCAGCCCCAGCATTTT.

The chain recombines TRBV5-6 with TRBJ1-5; 7 nucleotides match TRBD1. V shed 2 bases and J 7 bases; nucleotides not matched to a gene: 12. The CDR3 has 16 amino acids. Germline V gives CDR1 SGHDT, CDR2 YYEEEE. The CDR3 nucleotides are TGTGCCAGCAGCTTCATCAGGGAACAGGGGAGGCAGCCCCAGCATTTT. Its translation: CASSFIREQGRQPQHF. Supplemented by reference TRBV5-6 and TRBJ1-5, the full variable domain reads DAGVTQSPTHLIKTRGQQVTLRCSPKSGHDTVSWYQQALGQGPQFIFQYYEEEERQRGNFPDRFSGHQFPNYSSELNVNALLLGDSALYLCASSFIREQGRQPQHFGDGTRLSIL.

The V gene is TRBV7-9, the J gene TRBJ2-7; 9 bases map to TRBD1. The CDR3 totals 16 residues. CDR1 SEHNR and CDR2 FQNEAQ come from the germline V gene (reference sequence). V was pared by 5 bases and J by 0 bases, with 8 bases of the junction left unmatched. The CDR3 is CASSNGPGQGSYEQYF. The CDR3 DNA follows: TGTGCCAGCAGCAATGGGCCGGGACAGGGCTCCTACGAGCAGTACTTC.

The V gene is TRBV30, the J gene TRBJ2-2, with unresolved D. The ends were cut back, 0 bases at V and 1 base at J, with 12 bases in the middle. CDR3 length: 16 amino acids. CDR1 and CDR2 from the germline V gene are GTSNPN and SVGIG (reference sequence). The CDR3 DNA reads as TGTGCCTGGAGTGTAAGCGCAGGCCTGAACACCGGGGAGCTGTTTTTT. Translating it yields CAWSVSAGLNTGELFF.

This chain joins TRBV2 and TRBJ2-2, with D tentatively TRBD2 (5 bases). Trimming cost V 6 bases and J 2 bases, with 13 bases left between them. CDR1 is SNHLY and CDR2 is FYNNEI in the germline V gene. The CDR3 extends over 15 amino acids. CDR3 amino acids: CASRETTLNTGELFF. The CDR3 nucleotides read TGTGCCAGCAGAGAGACTACCTTAAACACCGGGGAGCTGTTTTTT.

This clone has ten or more counts. The J gene is TRBJ2-1, the V gene TRBV7-2, with TRBD2 matching 9 bases. This CDR3 spans 16 amino acids. V was clipped by 5 bases and J by 8 bases; unmatched bases: 13. Germline lookup yields CDR1 SGHTA and CDR2 FQGNSA. CDR3: CASSRRVAGVPDEQFF. The CDR3 DNA follows: TGTGCCAGCAGCCGGAGGGTAGCGGGGGTCCCTGATGAGCAGTTCTTC.

V is TRBV15 and J is TRBJ2-1, with D unclear. The V end lost 0 bases, the J end lost 1 base, and 7 bases lay between the germline ends. Germline V gene sequence: CDR1 LNHNV, CDR2 YYDKDF (reference sequence). This CDR3 is built from 15 residues. The CDR3 region is CATSRDGDSYNEQFF. CDR3 coding DNA: TGTGCCACCAGCAGAGATGGGGATTCCTACAATGAGCAGTTCTTC.

This sequence joins TRBV7-6 and TRBJ2-7; the D gene is possibly TRBD1 (7 bases). Trimming cost V 4 bases and J 2 bases, with 12 bases left between them. The CDR3 has 14 residues. Looked up from germline, CDR1 is SGHVS and CDR2 is FNYEAQ. CDR3 residues: CASSSPGGPYEQYF. The DNA of the CDR3 is TGTGCCAGCAGCTCGCCAGGGGGGCCCTACGAGCAGTACTTC.

The chain carries TRBV19 and TRBJ1-5, with a tentative D call TRBD1 (6 bases). Trimming stripped 6 bases from V and 3 bases from J, with 12 bases between. The CDR3 totals 14 residues. Germline V CDR1 and CDR2: LNHDA, SQIVND (reference sequence). The CDR3 loop is CASRITGTNQPQHF. Written as DNA, the CDR3 is TGTGCCAGTAGGATTACAGGGACCAATCAGCCCCAGCATTTT.